A selection of T cell receptor beta chains follows, all from one sample in a study of cytotoxic CD8 clonotypes in ibrutinib-treated CLL. Here immunoSEQ multiplex PCR was the method, and the copy in TCRdb shows in-frame clones only, minus some. The sample shows some 300,000 clones, 80% of them seen only once. Sequencing used PBMCs, obtained before ibrutinib treatment. The receptors were gathered from a human donor with chronic lymphocytic leukemia. CDR3s include the opening cysteine and the closing phenylalanine or tryptophan. D genes are given only for firm matches. Clone size is stated in some rows and not others, as once, few, many or a class when expanded.

>TRBV5-1|TRBD2|NA|TRBJ2-3
CASKETSGSSSTDTQYF
TGCGCCAGCAAAGAGACTAGCGGTTCTTCTAGCACAGATACGCAGTATTTT
>TRBV19|NA|NA|TRBJ1-1
CASTPTGRTTEAFF
TGTGCCAGTACCCCCACAGGGAGGACCACTGAAGCTTTCTTT
>TRBV9|NA|few|TRBJ1-4
CASSVGASARTNEKLFF
TGTGCCAGCAGCGTAGGAGCGTCAGCGCGGACTAATGAAAAACTGTTTTTT
>TRBV7-9|NA|few|TRBJ1-4
CASSSSDEKLFF
TGTGCCAGCAGCTCCTCCGATGAAAAACTGTTTTTT
>TRBV5-6|NA|NA|TRBJ1-3
CASSTDPIPGNTIYF
TGTGCCAGCAGCACGGACCCTATTCCTGGAAACACCATATATTTT
>TRBV2|TRBD2|NA|TRBJ2-2
CASSPGLAGVSTGELFF
TGTGCCAGCAGTCCCGGACTAGCGGGAGTTAGCACCGGGGAGCTGTTTTTT
>TRBV28|NA|NA|TRBJ2-1
CASSSPGRYNEQFF
TGTGCCAGCAGTTCCCCGGGCCGCTACAATGAGCAGTTCTTC
>TRBV2|NA|NA|TRBJ1-5
CASHLGSNQPQHF
TGTGCCAGCCACTTAGGGAGCAATCAGCCCCAGCATTTT
>TRBV4-1|TRBD1|NA|TRBJ1-2
CASSHPQGGYGYTF
TGCGCCAGCAGCCACCCACAGGGGGGCTATGGCTACACCTTC
>TRBV7-2|TRBD1|NA|TRBJ1-4
CASSPGTARTNEKLFF
TGTGCCAGCAGCCCCGGGACAGCCAGGACTAATGAAAAACTGTTTTTT
>TRBV18|TRBD2|NA|TRBJ2-1
CASSPSVLAGEQFF
TGTGCCAGCTCACCAAGTGTACTAGCGGGTGAGCAGTTCTTC
>TRBV19|NA|few|TRBJ1-2
CASSAPGRSDNYGYTF
TGTGCCAGTAGTGCCCCCGGACGGAGCGACAACTATGGCTACACCTTC
>TRBV5-1|TRBD2|NA|TRBJ2-7
CASSSSGSYEQYF
TGCGCCAGCAGCAGCAGCGGGAGTTACGAGCAGTACTTC
>TRBV2|NA|NA|TRBJ1-1
CASSEGQGGNTEAFF
TGTGCCAGCAGTGAAGGTCAGGGAGGGAATACTGAAGCTTTCTTT
>TRBV6-6|NA|NA|TRBJ2-7
CASSRPADSSYEQYF
TGTGCCAGCAGCCGGCCGGCGGACAGCTCCTACGAGCAGTACTTC
>TRBV29-1|NA|NA|TRBJ1-1
CSVVLFEAFF
TGCAGCGTTGTTTTGTTTGAAGCTTTCTTT
>TRBV20-1|TRBD1|NA|TRBJ2-5
CSADRGRTQYF
TGCAGTGCGGACAGGGGTAGGACCCAGTACTTC
>TRBV7-7|TRBD2|NA|TRBJ2-3
CASSSGLVSTDTQYF
TGTGCCAGCAGCTCGGGACTAGTCAGCACAGATACGCAGTATTTT
>TRBV5-4|NA|NA|TRBJ2-7
CASSLGTVYEQYF
TGTGCCAGCAGCTTGGGGACAGTCTACGAGCAGTACTTC
>TRBV19|TRBD1|NA|TRBJ1-5
CASSETGGPSPQHF
TGTGCCAGTAGCGAGACAGGGGGCCCTAGTCCCCAGCATTTT
>TRBV2|NA|few|TRBJ1-2
CASSYGREGYTF
TGTGCCAGCAGTTACGGCCGCGAGGGCTACACCTTC
>TRBV28|NA|NA|TRBJ1-4
CASSLAYSATNEKLFF
TGTGCCAGCAGTTTAGCCTACTCCGCAACTAATGAAAAACTGTTTTTT
>TRBV5-8|NA|NA|TRBJ2-2
CASSRKIRGPTGELFF
TGTGCCAGCAGCAGGAAGATTAGGGGACCCACCGGGGAGCTGTTTTTT